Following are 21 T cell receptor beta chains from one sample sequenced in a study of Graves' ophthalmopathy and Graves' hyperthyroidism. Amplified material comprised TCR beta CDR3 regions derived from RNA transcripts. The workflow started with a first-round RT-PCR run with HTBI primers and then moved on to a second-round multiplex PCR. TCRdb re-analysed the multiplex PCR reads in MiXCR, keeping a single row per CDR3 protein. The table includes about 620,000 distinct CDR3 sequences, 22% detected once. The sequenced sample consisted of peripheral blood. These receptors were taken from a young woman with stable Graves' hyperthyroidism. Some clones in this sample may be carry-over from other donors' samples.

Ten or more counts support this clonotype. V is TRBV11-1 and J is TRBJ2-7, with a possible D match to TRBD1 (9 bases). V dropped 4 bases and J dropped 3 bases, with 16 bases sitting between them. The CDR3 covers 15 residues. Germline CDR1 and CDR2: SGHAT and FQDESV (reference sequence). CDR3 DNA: TGTGCCAGCAGCTCGGGGGGGACAGGGAGCTACGAGCAGTACTTC. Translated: CASSSGGTGSYEQYF.

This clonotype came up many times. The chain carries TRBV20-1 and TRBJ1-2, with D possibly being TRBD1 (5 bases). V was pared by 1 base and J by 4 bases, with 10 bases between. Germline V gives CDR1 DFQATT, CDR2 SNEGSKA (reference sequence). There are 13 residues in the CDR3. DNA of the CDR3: TGCAGTGCTAGAGGACAGTCCTCCTATGGCTACACCTTC. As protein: CSARGQSSYGYTF.

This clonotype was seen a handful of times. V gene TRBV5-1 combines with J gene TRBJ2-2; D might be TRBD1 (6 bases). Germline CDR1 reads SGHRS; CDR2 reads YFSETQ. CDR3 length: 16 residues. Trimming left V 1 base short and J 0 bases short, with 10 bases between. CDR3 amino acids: CASSLRSGANTGELFF. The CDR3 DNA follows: TGCGCCAGCAGCTTGAGGTCAGGGGCGAACACCGGGGAGCTGTTTTTT.

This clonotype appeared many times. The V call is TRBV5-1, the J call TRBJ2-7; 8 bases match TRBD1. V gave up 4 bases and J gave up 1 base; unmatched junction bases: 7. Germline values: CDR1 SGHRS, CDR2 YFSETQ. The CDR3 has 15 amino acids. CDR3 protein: CASSPAGTGSYEQYF. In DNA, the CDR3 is TGCGCCAGCAGCCCCGCAGGGACAGGTTCCTACGAGCAGTACTTC. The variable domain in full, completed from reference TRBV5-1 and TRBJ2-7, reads KAGVTQTPRYLIKTRGQQVTLSCSPISGHRSVSWYQQTPGQGLQFLFEYFSETQRNKGNFPGRFSGRQFSNSRSEMNVSTLELGDSALYLCASSPAGTGSYEQYFGPGTRLTVT.

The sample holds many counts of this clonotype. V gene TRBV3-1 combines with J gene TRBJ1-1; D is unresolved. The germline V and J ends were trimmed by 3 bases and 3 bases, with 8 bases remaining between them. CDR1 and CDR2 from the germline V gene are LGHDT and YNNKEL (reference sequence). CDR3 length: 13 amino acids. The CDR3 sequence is CASSHGSYTEAFF. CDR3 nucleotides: TGTGCCAGCAGCCATGGCAGTTACACTGAAGCTTTCTTT.

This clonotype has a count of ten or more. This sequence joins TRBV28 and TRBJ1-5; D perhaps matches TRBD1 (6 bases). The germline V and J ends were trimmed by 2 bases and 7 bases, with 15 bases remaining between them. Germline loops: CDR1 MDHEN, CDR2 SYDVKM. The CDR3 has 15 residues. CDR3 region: CASSLNQGIRQPQHF. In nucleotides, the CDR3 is TGTGCCAGCAGTTTAAATCAGGGGATAAGGCAGCCCCAGCATTTT.

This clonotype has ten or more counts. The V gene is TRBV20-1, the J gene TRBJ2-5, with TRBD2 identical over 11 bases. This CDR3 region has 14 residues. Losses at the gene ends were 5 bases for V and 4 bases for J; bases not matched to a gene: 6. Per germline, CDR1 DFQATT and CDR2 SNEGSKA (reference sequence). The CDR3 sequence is CSAYGTSGGETQYF. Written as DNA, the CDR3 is TGCAGTGCTTACGGGACTAGCGGAGGAGAGACCCAGTACTTC.

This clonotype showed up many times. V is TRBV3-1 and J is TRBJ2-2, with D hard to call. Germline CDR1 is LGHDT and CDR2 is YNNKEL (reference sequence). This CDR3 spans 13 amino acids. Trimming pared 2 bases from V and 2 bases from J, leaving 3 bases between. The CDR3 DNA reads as TGTGCCAGCAGCCAACCAAACACCGGGGAGCTGTTTTTT. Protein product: CASSQPNTGELFF.

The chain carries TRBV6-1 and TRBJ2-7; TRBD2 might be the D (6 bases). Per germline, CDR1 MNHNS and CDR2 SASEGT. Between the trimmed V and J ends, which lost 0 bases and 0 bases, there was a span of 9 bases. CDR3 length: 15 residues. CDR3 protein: CASSEAEGSSYEQYF. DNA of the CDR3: TGTGCCAGCAGTGAAGCGGAGGGAAGCTCCTACGAGCAGTACTTC.

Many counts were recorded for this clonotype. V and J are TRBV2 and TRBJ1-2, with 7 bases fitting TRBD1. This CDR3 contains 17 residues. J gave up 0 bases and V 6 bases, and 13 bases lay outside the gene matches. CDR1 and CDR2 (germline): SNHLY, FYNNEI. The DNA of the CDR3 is TGTGCCAGCAGCCATGGGTGGAAACAGGGGTCTAACTATGGCTACACCTTC. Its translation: CASSHGWKQGSNYGYTF.

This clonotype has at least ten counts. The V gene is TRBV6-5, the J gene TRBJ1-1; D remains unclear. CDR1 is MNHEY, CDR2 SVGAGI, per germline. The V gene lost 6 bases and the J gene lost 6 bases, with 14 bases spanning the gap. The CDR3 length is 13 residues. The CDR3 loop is CASRGALGAEAFF. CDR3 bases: TGTGCCAGCAGGGGCGCCTTAGGAGCTGAAGCTTTCTTT.

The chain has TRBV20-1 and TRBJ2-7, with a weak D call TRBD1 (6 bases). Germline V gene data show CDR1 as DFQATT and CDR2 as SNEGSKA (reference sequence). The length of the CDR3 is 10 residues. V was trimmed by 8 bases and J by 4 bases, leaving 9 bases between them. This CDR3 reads CSTQGYEQYF. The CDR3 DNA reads TGCAGTACACAGGGTTACGAGCAGTACTTC.

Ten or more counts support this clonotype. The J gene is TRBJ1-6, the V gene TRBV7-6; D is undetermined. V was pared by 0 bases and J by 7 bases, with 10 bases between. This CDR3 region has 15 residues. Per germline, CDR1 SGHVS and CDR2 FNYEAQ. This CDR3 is CASSLAPLQNSPLHF. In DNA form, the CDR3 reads TGTGCCAGCAGCTTAGCGCCACTACAGAATTCACCCCTCCACTTT.

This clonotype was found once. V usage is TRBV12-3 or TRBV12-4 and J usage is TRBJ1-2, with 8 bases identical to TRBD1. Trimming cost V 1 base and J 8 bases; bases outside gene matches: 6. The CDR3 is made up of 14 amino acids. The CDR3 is CASSLVTGGRGYTF. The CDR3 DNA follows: TGTGCCAGCAGTTTAGTAACAGGGGGACGAGGCTACACCTTC.

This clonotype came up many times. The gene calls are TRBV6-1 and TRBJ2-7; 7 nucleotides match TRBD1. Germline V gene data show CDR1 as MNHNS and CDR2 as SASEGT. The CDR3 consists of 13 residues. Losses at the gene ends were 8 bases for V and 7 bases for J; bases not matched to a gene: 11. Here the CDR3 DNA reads TGTGCCAGCCAACAGACAGGGAGATCTGAGCAGTACTTC. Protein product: CASQQTGRSEQYF.

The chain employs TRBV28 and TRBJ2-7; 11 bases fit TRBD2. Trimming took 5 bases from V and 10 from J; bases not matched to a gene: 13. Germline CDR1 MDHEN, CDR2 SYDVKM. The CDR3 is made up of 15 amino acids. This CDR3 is CASSPVAGGPGRQYF. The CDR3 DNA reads TGTGCCAGCAGTCCAGTAGCGGGAGGGCCGGGGCGACAGTACTTC.

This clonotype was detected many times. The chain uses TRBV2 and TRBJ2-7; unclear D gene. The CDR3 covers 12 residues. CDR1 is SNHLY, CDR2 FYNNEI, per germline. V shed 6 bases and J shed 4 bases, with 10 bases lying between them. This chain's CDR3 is CASSWQSYEQYF. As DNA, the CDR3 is TGTGCCAGCAGCTGGCAGTCATACGAGCAGTACTTC.

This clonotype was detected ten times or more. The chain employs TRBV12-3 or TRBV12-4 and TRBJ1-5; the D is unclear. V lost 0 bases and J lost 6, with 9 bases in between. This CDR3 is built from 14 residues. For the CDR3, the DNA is TGTGCCAGCAGTTTAGCGCGAGGTATTCAGCCCCAGCATTTT. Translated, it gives CASSLARGIQPQHF.

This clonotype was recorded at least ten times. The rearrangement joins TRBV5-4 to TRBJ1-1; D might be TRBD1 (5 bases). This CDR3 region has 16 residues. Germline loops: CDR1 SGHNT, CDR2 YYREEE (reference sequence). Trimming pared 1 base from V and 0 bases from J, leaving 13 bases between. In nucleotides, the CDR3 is TGTGCCAGCAGCTTGAACGGCAGGGCGATGAACACTGAAGCTTTCTTT. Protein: CASSLNGRAMNTEAFF.

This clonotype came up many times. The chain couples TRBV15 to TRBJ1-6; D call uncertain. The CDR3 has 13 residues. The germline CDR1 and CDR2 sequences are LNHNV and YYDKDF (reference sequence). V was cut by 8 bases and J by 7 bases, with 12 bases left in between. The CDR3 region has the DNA TGTGCCACCTGTAGTGATAGGAATTCACCCCTCCACTTT. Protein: CATCSDRNSPLHF.

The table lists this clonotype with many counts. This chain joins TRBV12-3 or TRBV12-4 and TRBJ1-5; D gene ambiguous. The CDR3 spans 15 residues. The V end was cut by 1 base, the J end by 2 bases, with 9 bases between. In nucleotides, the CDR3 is TGTGCCAGCAGTTTAGGGGTTATTGGCAATCAGCCCCAGCATTTT. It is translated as CASSLGVIGNQPQHF.